This paragraph reports one T cell receptor (beta chain). Cryopreserved PBMC numbered roughly 1-10 million per sample before DNA extraction. Germline values: CDR1 LGHNA, CDR2 YSLEER. The CDR3 consists of 17 residues. Trimming left V 0 bases short and J 2 bases short, with 13 bases between. This sample is drawn from a study of long-term antiretroviral therapy in people with HIV. With survey level as its setting, the immunoSEQ assay was v3.0. Clones were read by immunoSEQ multiplex PCR, and TCRdb kept only the in-frame ones, dropping some. This sample has fewer than 35,000 clones, with 82% found just once.

The source of this sequence is a man aged 45-65 years with HIV. V and J are TRBV4-3 and TRBJ2-2; TRBD1 is a possible D gene (5 bases). The specimen comprised unsorted PBMCs, sampled 2.9 years after starting antiretroviral therapy. The CDR3 sequence is CASSQEITTVNTGELFF. For the CDR3, the DNA is TGCGCCAGCAGCCAAGAAATTACGACAGTCAACACCGGGGAGCTGTTTTTT.